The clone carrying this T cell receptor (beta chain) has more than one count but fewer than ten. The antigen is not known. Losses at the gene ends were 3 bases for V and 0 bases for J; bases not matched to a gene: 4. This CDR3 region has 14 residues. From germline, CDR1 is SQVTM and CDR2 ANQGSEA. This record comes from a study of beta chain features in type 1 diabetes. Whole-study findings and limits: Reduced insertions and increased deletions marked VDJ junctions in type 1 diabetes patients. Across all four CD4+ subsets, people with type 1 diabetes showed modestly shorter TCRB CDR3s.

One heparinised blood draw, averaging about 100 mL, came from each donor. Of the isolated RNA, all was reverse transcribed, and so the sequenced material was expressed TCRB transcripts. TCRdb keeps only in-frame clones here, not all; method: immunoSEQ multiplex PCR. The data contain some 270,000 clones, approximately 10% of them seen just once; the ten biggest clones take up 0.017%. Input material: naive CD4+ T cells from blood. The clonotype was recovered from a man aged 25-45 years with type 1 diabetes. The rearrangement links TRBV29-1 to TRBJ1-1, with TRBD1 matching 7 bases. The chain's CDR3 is CSVEGQRLNTEAFF. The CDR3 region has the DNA TGCAGCGTTGAGGGACAGAGATTGAACACTGAAGCTTTCTTT.